This T cell receptor beta chain emerged from a study of shared clonotypes between healthy human individuals. The V end was cut by 0 bases, the J end by 3 bases, with 15 bases between. The germline gives CDR1 SGHDT, CDR2 YYEEEE. The CDR3 extends over 16 amino acids. Assay used: immunoSEQ multiplex PCR; TCRdb lists only in-frame clones, some missing. The sample records 400,000 to 550,000 clones, around three quarters being singletons. Every one of the donors was a Caucasian adult that lived in Nashville, Tennessee. The V gene is TRBV5-6, the J gene TRBJ1-1; D is perhaps TRBD1 (6 bases). The clonotype originates from a woman aged 40 to 50 in good health. Some clones in this sample may be carry-over from other donors' samples. Input material: PBMCs. CDR3 nucleotide sequence: TGTGCCAGCAGCTTGGATAGGGGGATACTAGACACTGAAGCTTTCTTT. Translated, it gives CASSLDRGILDTEAFF. The entire variable domain, with the rest obtained from reference TRBV5-6 and TRBJ1-1, is as follows: DAGVTQSPTHLIKTRGQQVTLRCSPKSGHDTVSWYQQALGQGPQFIFQYYEEEERQRGNFPDRFSGHQFPNYSSELNVNALLLGDSALYLCASSLDRGILDTEAFFGQGTRLTVV.